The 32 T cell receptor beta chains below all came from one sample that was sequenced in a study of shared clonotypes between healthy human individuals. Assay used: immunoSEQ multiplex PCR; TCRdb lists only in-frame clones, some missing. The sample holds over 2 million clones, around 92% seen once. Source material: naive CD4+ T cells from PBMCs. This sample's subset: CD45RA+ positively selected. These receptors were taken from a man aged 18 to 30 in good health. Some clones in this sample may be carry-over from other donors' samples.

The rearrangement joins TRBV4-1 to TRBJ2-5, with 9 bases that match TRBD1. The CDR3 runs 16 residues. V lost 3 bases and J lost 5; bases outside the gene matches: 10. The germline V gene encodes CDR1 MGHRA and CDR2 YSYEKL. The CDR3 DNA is TGCGCCAGCAGCCAGTTTACAGGGGGCGCCCGGGAGACCCAGTACTTC. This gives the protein CASSQFTGGARETQYF.

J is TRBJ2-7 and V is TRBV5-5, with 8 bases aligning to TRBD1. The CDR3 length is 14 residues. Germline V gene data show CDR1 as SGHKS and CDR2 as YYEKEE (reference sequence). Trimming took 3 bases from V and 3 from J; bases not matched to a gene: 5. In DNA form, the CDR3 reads TGTGCCAGCAGCTGGGGACAGGTAAACTACGAGCAGTACTTC. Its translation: CASSWGQVNYEQYF.

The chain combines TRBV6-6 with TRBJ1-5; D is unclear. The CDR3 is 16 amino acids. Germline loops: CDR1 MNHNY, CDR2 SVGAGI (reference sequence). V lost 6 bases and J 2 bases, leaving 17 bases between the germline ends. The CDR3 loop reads CASRSRAGNGNQPQHF. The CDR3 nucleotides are TGTGCCAGCAGAAGTCGTGCGGGGAATGGCAATCAGCCCCAGCATTTT.

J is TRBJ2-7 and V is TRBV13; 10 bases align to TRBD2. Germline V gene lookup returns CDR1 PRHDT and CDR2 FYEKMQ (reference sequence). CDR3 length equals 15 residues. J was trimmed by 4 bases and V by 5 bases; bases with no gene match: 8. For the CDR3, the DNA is TGTGCCAGCAGCCTCCCAGCGGGAGGGCCTTACGAGCAGTACTTC. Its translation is CASSLPAGGPYEQYF. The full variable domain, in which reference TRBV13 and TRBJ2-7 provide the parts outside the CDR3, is AAGVIQSPRHLIKEKRETATLKCYPIPRHDTVYWYQQGPGQDPQFLISFYEKMQSDKGSIPDRFSAQQFSDYHSELNMSSLELGDSALYFCASSLPAGGPYEQYFGPGTRLTVT.

The CDR3 sequence is CSAYSVYEQYF. CDR3 bases: TGCAGTGCTTACAGTGTCTACGAGCAGTACTTC. The J gene is TRBJ2-7, the V gene TRBV20-1; D unclear. Germline loops: CDR1 DFQATT, CDR2 SNEGSKA (reference sequence). V lost 5 bases and J lost 3, with 8 bases in between. The CDR3 consists of 11 residues.

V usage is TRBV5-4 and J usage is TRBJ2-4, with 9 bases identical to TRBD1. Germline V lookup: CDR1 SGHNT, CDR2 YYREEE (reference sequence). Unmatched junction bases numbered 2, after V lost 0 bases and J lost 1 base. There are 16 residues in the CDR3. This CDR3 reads CASSLAGQGAKNIQYF. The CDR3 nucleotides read TGTGCCAGCAGCTTGGCGGGACAGGGCGCCAAAAACATTCAGTACTTC.

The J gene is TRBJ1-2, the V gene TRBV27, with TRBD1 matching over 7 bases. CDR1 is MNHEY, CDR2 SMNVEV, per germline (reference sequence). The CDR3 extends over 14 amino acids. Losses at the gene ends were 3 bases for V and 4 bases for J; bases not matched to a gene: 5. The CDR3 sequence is CASSFTGATYGYTF. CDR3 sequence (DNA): TGTGCCAGCAGTTTCACAGGGGCGACCTATGGCTACACCTTC.

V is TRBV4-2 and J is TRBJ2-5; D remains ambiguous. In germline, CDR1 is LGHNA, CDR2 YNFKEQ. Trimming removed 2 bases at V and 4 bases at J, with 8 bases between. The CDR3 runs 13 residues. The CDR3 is CASSQRQTETQYF. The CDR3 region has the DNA TGTGCCAGCAGCCAACGTCAGACAGAGACCCAGTACTTC.

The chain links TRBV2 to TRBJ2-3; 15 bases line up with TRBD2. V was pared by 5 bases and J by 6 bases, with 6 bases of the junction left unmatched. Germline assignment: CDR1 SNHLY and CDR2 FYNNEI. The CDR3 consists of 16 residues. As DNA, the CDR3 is TGTGCCAGCAGTTTTGGACTAGCGGGAGGGTATGATACGCAGTATTTT. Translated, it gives CASSFGLAGGYDTQYF.

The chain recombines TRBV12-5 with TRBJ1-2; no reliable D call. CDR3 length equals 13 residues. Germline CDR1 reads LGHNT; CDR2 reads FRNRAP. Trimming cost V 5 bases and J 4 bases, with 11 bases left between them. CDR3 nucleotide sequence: TGTGCTAGTGGTCCAGAGAAGGGCTATGGCTACACCTTC. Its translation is CASGPEKGYGYTF.

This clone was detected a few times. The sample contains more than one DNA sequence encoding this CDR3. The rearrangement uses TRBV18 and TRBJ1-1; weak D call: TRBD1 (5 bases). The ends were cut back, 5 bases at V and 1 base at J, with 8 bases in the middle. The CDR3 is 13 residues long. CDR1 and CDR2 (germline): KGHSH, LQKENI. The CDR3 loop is CASSSDRNTEAFF. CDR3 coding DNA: TGTGCCAGCTCATCAGACAGGAACACTGAAGCTTTCTTT.

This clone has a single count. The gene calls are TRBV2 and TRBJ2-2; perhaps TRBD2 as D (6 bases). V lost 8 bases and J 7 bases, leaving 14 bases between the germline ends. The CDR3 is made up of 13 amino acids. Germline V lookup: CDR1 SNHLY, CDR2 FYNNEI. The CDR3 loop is CASGAGWDGELFF. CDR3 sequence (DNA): TGTGCCAGCGGGGCGGGATGGGACGGGGAGCTGTTTTTT.

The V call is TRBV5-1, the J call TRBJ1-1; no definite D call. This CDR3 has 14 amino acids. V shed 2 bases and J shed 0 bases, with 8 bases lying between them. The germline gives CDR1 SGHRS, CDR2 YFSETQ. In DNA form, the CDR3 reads TGCGCCAGCAGCTTTGGACCACTGAACACTGAAGCTTTCTTT. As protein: CASSFGPLNTEAFF.

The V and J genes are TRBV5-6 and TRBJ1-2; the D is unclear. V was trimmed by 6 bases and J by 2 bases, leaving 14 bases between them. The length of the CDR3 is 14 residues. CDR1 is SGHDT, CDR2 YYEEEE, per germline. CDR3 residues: CASTRLSGNYGYTF. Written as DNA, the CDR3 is TGTGCCAGCACCCGCTTATCGGGGAACTATGGCTACACCTTC. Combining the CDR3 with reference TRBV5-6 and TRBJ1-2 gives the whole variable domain DAGVTQSPTHLIKTRGQQVTLRCSPKSGHDTVSWYQQALGQGPQFIFQYYEEEERQRGNFPDRFSGHQFPNYSSELNVNALLLGDSALYLCASTRLSGNYGYTFGSGTRLTVV.

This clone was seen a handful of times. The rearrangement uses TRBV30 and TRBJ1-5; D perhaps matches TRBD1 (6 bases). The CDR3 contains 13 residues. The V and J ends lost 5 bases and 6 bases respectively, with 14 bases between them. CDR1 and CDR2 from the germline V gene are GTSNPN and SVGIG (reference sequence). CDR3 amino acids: CAWSRTEAQPQHF. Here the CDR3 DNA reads TGTGCCTGGTCAAGGACAGAGGCTCAGCCCCAGCATTTT. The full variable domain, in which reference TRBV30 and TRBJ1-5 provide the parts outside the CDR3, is SQTIHQWPATLVQPVGSPLSLECTVEGTSNPNLYWYRQAAGRGLQLLFYSVGIGQISSEVPQNLSASRPQDRQFILSSKKLLLSDSGFYLCAWSRTEAQPQHFGDGTRLSIL.

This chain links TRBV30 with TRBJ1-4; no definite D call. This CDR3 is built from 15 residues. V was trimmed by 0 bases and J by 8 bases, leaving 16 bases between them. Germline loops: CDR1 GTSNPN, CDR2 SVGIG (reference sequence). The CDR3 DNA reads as TGTGCCTGGAGTGTACCTATGCCAAGGGCGGAAAAACTGTTTTTT. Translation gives CAWSVPMPRAEKLFF.

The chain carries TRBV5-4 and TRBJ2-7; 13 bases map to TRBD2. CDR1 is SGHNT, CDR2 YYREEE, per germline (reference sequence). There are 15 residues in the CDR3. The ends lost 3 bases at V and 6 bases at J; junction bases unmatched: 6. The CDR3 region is CASSSGTSGIVEQYF. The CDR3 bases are TGTGCCAGCAGCTCCGGGACTAGCGGGATCGTCGAGCAGTACTTC.

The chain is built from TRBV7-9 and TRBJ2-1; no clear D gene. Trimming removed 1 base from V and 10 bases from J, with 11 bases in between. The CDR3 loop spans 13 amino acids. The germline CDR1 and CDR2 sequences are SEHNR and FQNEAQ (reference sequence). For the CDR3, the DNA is TGTGCCAGCAGCTTAGTCGATGCGTACGAGCAGTTCTTC. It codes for CASSLVDAYEQFF.

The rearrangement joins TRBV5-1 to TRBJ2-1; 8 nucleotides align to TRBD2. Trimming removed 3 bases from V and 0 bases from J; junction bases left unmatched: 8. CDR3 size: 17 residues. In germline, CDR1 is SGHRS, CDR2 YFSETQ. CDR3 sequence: CASSSATSGSSYNEQFF. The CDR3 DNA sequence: TGCGCCAGCAGCTCAGCAACTAGCGGAAGCTCCTACAATGAGCAGTTCTTC.

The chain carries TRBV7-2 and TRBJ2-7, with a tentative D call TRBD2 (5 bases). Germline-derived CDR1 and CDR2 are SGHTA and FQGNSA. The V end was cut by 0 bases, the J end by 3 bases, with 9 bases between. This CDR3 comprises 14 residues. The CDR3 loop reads CASSLAGALYEQYF. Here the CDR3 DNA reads TGTGCCAGCAGCTTAGCGGGAGCTCTCTACGAGCAGTACTTC.

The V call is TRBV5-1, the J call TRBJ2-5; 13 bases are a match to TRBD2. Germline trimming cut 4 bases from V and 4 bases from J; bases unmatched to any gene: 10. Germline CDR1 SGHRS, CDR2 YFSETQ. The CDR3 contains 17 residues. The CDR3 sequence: CASSPGLAGSSGETQYF. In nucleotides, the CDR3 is TGCGCCAGCAGCCCGGGACTAGCGGGGTCCTCCGGAGAGACCCAGTACTTC.

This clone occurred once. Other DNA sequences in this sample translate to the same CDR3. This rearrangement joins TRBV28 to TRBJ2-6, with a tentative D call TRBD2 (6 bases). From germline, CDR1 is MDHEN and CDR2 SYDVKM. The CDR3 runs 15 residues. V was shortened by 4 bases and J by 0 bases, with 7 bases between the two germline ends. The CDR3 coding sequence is TGTGCCAGCAGTTCGGGACTCTCTGGGGCCAACGTCCTGACTTTC. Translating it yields CASSSGLSGANVLTF.

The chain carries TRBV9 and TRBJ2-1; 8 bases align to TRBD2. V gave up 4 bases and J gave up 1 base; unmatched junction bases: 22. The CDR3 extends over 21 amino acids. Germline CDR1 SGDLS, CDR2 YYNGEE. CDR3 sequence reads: CASSPRTEGLGRWGSYNEQFF. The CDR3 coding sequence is TGTGCCAGCAGCCCAAGAACGGAGGGACTAGGGAGATGGGGGTCCTACAATGAGCAGTTCTTC.

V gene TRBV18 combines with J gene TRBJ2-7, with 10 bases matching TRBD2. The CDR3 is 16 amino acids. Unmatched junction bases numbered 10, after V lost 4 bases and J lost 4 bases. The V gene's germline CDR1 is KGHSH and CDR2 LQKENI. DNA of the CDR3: TGTGCCAGCTCACAACGGCTAGCGGGAGCGGGATACGAGCAGTACTTC. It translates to CASSQRLAGAGYEQYF. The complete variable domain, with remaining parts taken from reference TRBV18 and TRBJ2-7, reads NAGVMQNPRHLVRRRGQEARLRCSPMKGHSHVYWYRQLPEEGLKFMVYLQKENIIDESGMPKERFSAEFPKEGPSILRIQQVVRGDSAAYFCASSQRLAGAGYEQYFGPGTRLTVT.

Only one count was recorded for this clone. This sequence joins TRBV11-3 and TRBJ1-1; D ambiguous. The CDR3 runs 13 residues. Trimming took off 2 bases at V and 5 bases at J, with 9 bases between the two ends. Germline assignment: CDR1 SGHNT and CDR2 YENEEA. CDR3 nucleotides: TGTGCCAGCAGCTTATTGTATACGACTGAAGCTTTCTTT. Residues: CASSLLYTTEAFF.

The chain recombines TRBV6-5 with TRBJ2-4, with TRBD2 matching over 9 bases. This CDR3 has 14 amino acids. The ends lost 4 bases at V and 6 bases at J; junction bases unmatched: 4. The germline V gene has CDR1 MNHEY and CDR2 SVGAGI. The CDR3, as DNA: TGTGCCAGCAGTTTGCGGGAGGGTGGAAACATTCAGTACTTC. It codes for CASSLREGGNIQYF.

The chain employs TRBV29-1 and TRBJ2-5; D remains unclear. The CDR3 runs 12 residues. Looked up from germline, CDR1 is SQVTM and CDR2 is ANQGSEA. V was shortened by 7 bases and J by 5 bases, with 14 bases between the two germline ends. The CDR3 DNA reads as TGCAGCGCCCTACCTCTTAGCGAGACCCAGTACTTC. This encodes CSALPLSETQYF.

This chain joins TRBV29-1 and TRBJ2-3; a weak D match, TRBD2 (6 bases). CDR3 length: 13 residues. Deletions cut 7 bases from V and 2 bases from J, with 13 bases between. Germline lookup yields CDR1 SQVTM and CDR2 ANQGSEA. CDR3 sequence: CSAAGGLTDTQYF. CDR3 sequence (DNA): TGCAGCGCCGCTGGGGGACTCACAGATACGCAGTATTTT.

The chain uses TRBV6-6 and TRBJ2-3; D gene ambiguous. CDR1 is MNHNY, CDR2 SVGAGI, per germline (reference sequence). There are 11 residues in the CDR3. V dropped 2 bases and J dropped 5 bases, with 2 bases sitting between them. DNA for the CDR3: TGTGCCAGCAGTTACCGAGATACGCAGTATTTT. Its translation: CASSYRDTQYF.

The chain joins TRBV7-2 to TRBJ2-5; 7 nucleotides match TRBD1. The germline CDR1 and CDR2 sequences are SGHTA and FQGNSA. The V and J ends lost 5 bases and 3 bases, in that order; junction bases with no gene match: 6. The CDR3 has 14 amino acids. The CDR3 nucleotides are TGTGCCAGCAGCCCCAGGGGGTCGGAAGAGACCCAGTACTTC. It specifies CASSPRGSEETQYF. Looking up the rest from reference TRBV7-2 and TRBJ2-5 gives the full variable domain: GAGVSQSPSNKVTEKGKDVELRCDPISGHTALYWYRQSLGQGLEFLIYFQGNSAPDKSGLPSDRFSAERTGGSVSTLTIQRTQQEDSAVYLCASSPRGSEETQYFGPGTRLLVL.

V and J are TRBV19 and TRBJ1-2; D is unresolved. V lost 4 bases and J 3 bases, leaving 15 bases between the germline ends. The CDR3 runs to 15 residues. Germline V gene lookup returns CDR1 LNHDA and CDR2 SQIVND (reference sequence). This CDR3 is CASSKRSGDYYGYTF. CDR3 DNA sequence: TGTGCCAGTAGTAAGAGAAGTGGAGACTACTATGGCTACACCTTC. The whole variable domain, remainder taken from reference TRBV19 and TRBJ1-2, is DGGITQSPKYLFRKEGQNVTLSCEQNLNHDAMYWYRQDPGQGLRLIYYSQIVNDFQKGDIAEGYSVSREKKESFPLTVTSAQKNPTAFYLCASSKRSGDYYGYTFGSGTRLTVV.

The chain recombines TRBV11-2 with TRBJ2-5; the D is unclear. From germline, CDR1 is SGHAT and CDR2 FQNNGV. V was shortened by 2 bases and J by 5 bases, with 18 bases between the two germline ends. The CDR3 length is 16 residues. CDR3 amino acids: CASSLPLRHLGETQYF. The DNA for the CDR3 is TGTGCCAGCAGCTTACCCCTACGACATCTGGGGGAGACCCAGTACTTC.